Following are 30 T cell receptor beta chains from one sample sequenced in a study of T cell clonality in common variable immunodeficiency. Libraries were prepared by immunoSEQ multiplex PCR; TCRdb keeps only in-frame clonotypes and omits some of them. Altogether 52,000 or so clones were found in the sample, and no singletons occur. Sequencing was carried out using peripheral blood mononuclear cells. These receptors originate from a person aged 18 to 70 in good health.

There are many counts of this clone. The missing CDR3 end, 3 residues past where the read stops, is filled in from the germline J gene. This rearrangement joins TRBV11-2 to TRBJ2-5; 7 bases are shared with TRBD2. Losses at the gene ends were 4 bases for V and 2 bases for J; bases not matched to a gene: 1. CDR1 and CDR2 from the germline V gene are SGHAT and FQNNGV. The CDR3 length is 13 residues. The CDR3: CASSSGLQETQYF. The part of the CDR3 DNA that was read is TGTGCCAGCAGCTCGGGACTACAAGAGACC.

This clone was detected many times. Read sequence stops 3 residues before the CDR3 end, and the germline J gene provides the missing end. The chain employs TRBV20-1 and TRBJ1-2, with a tentative D call TRBD1 (5 bases). The CDR3 is 13 residues long. V was cut by 3 bases and J by 5 bases, with 13 bases left in between. CDR1 and CDR2 (germline): DFQATT, SNEGSKA (reference sequence). This chain's CDR3 is CSASQGSFYGYTF. The CDR3 bases that were read are TGCAGTGCTAGTCAGGGTTCTTTTTATGGC.

This clone was recorded at least ten times. The read halts 3 residues ahead of the CDR3 end, with the missing end drawn from the germline J gene. The rearrangement links TRBV12-3 or TRBV12-4 to TRBJ2-7; no clear D gene. The CDR3 spans 14 residues. V was cut by 0 bases and J by 4 bases, with 10 bases left in between. CDR3 amino acids: CASSLAGLAYEQYF. The CDR3 bases that were read are TGTGCCAGCAGTTTAGCCGGATTAGCTTACGAG.

This clone was counted ten times or more. The read halts 3 residues ahead of the CDR3 end, with the missing end drawn from the germline J gene. The chain uses TRBV7-9 and TRBJ2-5; D is uncertain. V was trimmed by 10 bases and J by 2 bases, leaving 14 bases between them. This CDR3 spans 13 amino acids. CDR1 and CDR2 (germline): SEHNR, FQNEAQ (reference sequence). The sequenced CDR3 bases are TGTGCCACCTCAGTATTTAATCAAGAGACC. It translates to CATSVFNQET. The CDR3 reads in full as CATSVFNQETQYF.

This clone was recorded at least ten times. The observed sequence ends 3 residues before the CDR3 terminus, with the missing tail filled in from the germline J gene. J is TRBJ2-2 and V is TRBV20-1; TRBD1 matches 10 bases. The CDR3 has 15 amino acids. V lost 3 bases, J lost 3 bases, and 4 bases stayed unmatched. Germline V gene data show CDR1 as DFQATT and CDR2 as SNEGSKA (reference sequence). CDR3 DNA (partial): TGCAGTGCTAGGGGGGGGACAGGGGACACCGGGGAG. Encoded protein: CSARGGTGDTGE. The entire CDR3 protein is CSARGGTGDTGELFF.

In this sample, this clone turned up many times. The observed sequence ends 3 residues before the CDR3 terminus, with the missing tail filled in from the germline J gene. The V gene is TRBV5-1, the J gene TRBJ2-7; 9 bases fit TRBD1. V shed 1 base and J 6 bases; nucleotides not matched to a gene: 5. The CDR3 consists of 14 residues. Germline assignment: CDR1 SGHRS and CDR2 YFSETQ. CDR3 bases read: TGCGCCAGCAGCTTGTTGTCGACAGGGGGCGAG. Protein product: CASSLLSTGGE. The CDR3, in full, reads CASSLLSTGGEQYF.

This clone was counted ten times or more. The read halts 3 residues ahead of the CDR3 end, with the missing end drawn from the germline J gene. The genes are TRBV2 and TRBJ1-1; D not resolved. Germline assignment: CDR1 SNHLY and CDR2 FYNNEI. V was cut by 6 bases and J by 3 bases, with 11 bases left in between. The CDR3 runs to 13 residues. CDR3 DNA, as far as it was read: TGTGCCAGCAGCTTCCGACGGGACACTGAA. Translating it yields CASSFRRDTE. The complete CDR3 reads CASSFRRDTEAFF.

This clone came up many times. The CDR3 end falls 3 residues outside the read, so it is completed with the germline J gene. The V gene is TRBV13, the J gene TRBJ2-5; D might be TRBD1 (6 bases). CDR1 and CDR2 from the germline V gene are PRHDT and FYEKMQ (reference sequence). The CDR3 consists of 12 residues. The CDR3 reads CASSPQGKTQYF. The part of the CDR3 DNA that was read is TGTGCCAGCAGCCCCCAGGGGAAAACC. Based on the CDR3 plus reference TRBV13 and TRBJ2-5, the full variable domain is AAGVIQSPRHLIKEKRETATLKCYPIPRHDTVYWYQQGPGQDPQFLISFYEKMQSDKGSIPDRFSAQQFSDYHSELNMSSLELGDSALYFCASSPQGKTQYFGPGTRLLVL.

This clone has ten or more counts. The CDR3 is cut off 3 residues early in the read; its end comes from the germline J gene. This chain connects TRBV19 to TRBJ2-7; the D call may be TRBD1 or TRBD2 (5 bases each). Germline CDR1 is LNHDA and CDR2 is SQIVND (reference sequence). V was clipped by 3 bases and J by 6 bases, with 21 bases between them. The CDR3 is made up of 16 amino acids. The CDR3 is CASSIRGAGFSIEQYF. CDR3 DNA (partial): TGTGCCAGTAGTATTAGAGGGGCTGGTTTTTCTATCGAG.

This clone showed up many times. With the read ending 3 residues before the CDR3 end, the germline J gene is used to fill in that end. V and J are TRBV20-1 and TRBJ2-7; TRBD2 matches at 9 bases. The CDR3 extends over 17 amino acids. Germline V CDR1 and CDR2: DFQATT, SNEGSKA (reference sequence). Trimming took 0 bases from V and 2 from J; bases not matched to a gene: 11. CDR3 DNA (partial): TGCAGTGCTAGAGATCGGGGAGTAGCGGGAGCCGCCTACGAG. Translating it yields CSARDRGVAGAAYE. The complete CDR3 reads CSARDRGVAGAAYEQYF.

As concerns this clone: The CDR3 end lies 3 residues beyond the end of the read and is filled in from the germline J gene. The V gene is TRBV5-1, the J gene TRBJ2-2; D is possibly TRBD2 (6 bases). Germline V lookup: CDR1 SGHRS, CDR2 YFSETQ. This CDR3 has 15 residues. Incomplete CDR3 DNA: TGCGCCAGCAGCGTCGTCGGGGGAACTAATGAAAAG. Translated: CASSVVGGTNEK. The CDR3, in full, reads CASSVVGGTNEKLFF.

This clone was seen ten or more times. The read gets to within 3 residues of the CDR3 end, and the germline J gene fills in the rest. The chain has TRBV6-2 or TRBV6-3 and TRBJ1-2; TRBD1 agrees at 7 bases. The germline CDR1 and CDR2 sequences are MNHEY and SVGEGT. CDR3 size: 16 residues. V lost 6 bases to trimming and J lost 4 bases; unmatched junction nucleotides: 14. The CDR3 sequence is CASSLNRGTLFYGYTF. CDR3 bases read: TGTGCCAGCAGCCTCAACAGGGGCACCCTCTTCTATGGC.

This clone was found many times. The CDR3 spells CASSLEGNSPLHF. CDR3 DNA, as far as it was read: TGTGCCAGCAGCTTAGAGGGTAATTCACCC. V and J are TRBV7-9 and TRBJ1-6; no firm D call. The read terminates 3 residues ahead of where the CDR3 ends, so the germline J gene completes it. V was trimmed by 1 base and J by 6 bases, leaving 4 bases between them. Germline CDR1 SEHNR, CDR2 FQNEAQ (reference sequence). The CDR3 consists of 13 residues.

In this sample, this clone turned up many times. Incomplete CDR3 DNA: TGTGCCAGCAGTCCAACGGGACTAGTGAGCGAGACC. The encoded protein is CASSPTGLVSET. The complete CDR3 sequence is CASSPTGLVSETQYF. The rearrangement uses TRBV7-8 and TRBJ2-5; 8 bases match TRBD2. The read ends 3 residues shy of where the CDR3 ends; the end is completed using the germline J gene. Germline values: CDR1 SGHVS, CDR2 FQNEAQ. With V trimmed by 6 bases and J by 5 bases, 11 bases remained unmatched. The CDR3 loop spans 15 amino acids.

The table lists this clone with a few counts. The DNA ends 3 residues before the CDR3 does, and the rest of the CDR3 is filled in from the germline J gene. This chain uses TRBV6-4 with TRBJ1-5; no clear D. The CDR3 runs 14 residues. The germline V gene encodes CDR1 MRHNA and CDR2 SNTAGT. The CDR3 loop is CASSDRPSTDPQHF. The CDR3 DNA, read in part, is TGTGCCAGCAGTGACAGGCCTAGCACAGATCCC.

This clone was seen repeatedly, ten times or more. The CDR3 DNA, read in part, is TGTGCCAGCAGCTTAGTGGAGGGGGCTGAA. Encoded protein: CASSLVEGAE. The whole CDR3 protein reads CASSLVEGAEAFF. The chain has TRBV7-2 and TRBJ1-1, with TRBD1 as a possible D gene (6 bases). The CDR3 extends 3 residues past the end of the read, so its final part is completed from the germline J gene. The germline CDR1 and CDR2 sequences are SGHTA and FQGNSA. With 1 base removed from V and 6 bases from J, the gap between germline ends came to 9 bases. The CDR3 is made up of 13 amino acids.

Many counts were recorded for this clone. The CDR3 is cut off 3 residues early in the read; its end comes from the germline J gene. This chain connects TRBV7-2 to TRBJ2-5; maybe TRBD2 (6 bases). V was cut by 3 bases and J by 3 bases, with 11 bases left in between. The CDR3 covers 14 residues. Looked up from germline, CDR1 is SGHTA and CDR2 is FQGNSA. The sequenced part of the CDR3 DNA is TGTGCCAGCAGCTTCTTAGCGGAAGAAGAGACC. This encodes CASSFLAEEET. The full CDR3 sequence reads CASSFLAEEETQYF. Complete variable domain (other parts from reference TRBV7-2 and TRBJ2-5): GAGVSQSPSNKVTEKGKDVELRCDPISGHTALYWYRQSLGQGLEFLIYFQGNSAPDKSGLPSDRFSAERTGGSVSTLTIQRTQQEDSAVYLCASSFLAEEETQYFGPGTRLLVL.

This clone has at least ten counts. The read ends 3 residues early relative to the CDR3; the germline J gene fills the gap. The chain joins TRBV19 to TRBJ2-3; D unclear. The CDR3 has 13 residues. Trimming cost V 4 bases and J 0 bases, with 5 bases left between them. Germline CDR1 is LNHDA and CDR2 is SQIVND (reference sequence). The CDR3 loop reads CASSTTSTDTQYF. The sequenced part of the CDR3 DNA is TGTGCCAGTAGTACAACTAGCACAGATACG.

This clone came up a few times. The read is 3 residues too short to cover the CDR3 end, so that end is filled in from the germline J gene. The chain couples TRBV7-9 to TRBJ2-4; D might be TRBD1 (6 bases). CDR3 length: 13 amino acids. In germline, CDR1 is SEHNR, CDR2 FQNEAQ (reference sequence). The CDR3 bases that were read are TGTGCCAGCAGTACGGGACATGGAAATGGT. Translated: CASSTGHGNG. The entire CDR3 is CASSTGHGNGQYF. Drawing the rest from reference TRBV7-9 and TRBJ2-4, the complete variable domain is DTGVSQNPRHKITKRGQNVTFRCDPISEHNRLYWYRQTLGQGPEFLTYFQNEAQLEKSRLLSDRFSAERPKGSFSTLEIQRTEQGDSAMYLCASSTGHGNGQYFGAGTRLSVL.

This clone was found many times. The CDR3 goes on 3 residues after the read ends, and that part is filled in from the germline J gene. The chain joins TRBV12-5 to TRBJ2-3; D possibly corresponds to TRBD1 (5 bases). There are 14 residues in the CDR3. Germline CDR1 and CDR2: LGHNT and FRNRAP. The CDR3 reads CASGQGNSNQPQYF. Incomplete CDR3 DNA: TGTGCTAGTGGTCAGGGTAACAGCAATCAGCCG.

This clone was counted ten times or more. The read gets to within 3 residues of the CDR3 end, and the germline J gene fills in the rest. The chain has TRBV20-1 and TRBJ1-5; tentatively, D is TRBD1 (5 bases). There are 14 residues in the CDR3. V gave up 5 bases and J gave up 3 bases, with 14 bases separating them. The germline V gene has CDR1 DFQATT and CDR2 SNEGSKA (reference sequence). The part of the CDR3 DNA that was read is TGCAGTGCTCATTCAGGGCAGTACAATCAGCCC. Translated: CSAHSGQYNQP. From start to end, the CDR3 is CSAHSGQYNQPQHF.

This clone was seen at least ten times. The CDR3 region is CASSLEPGNYGYTF. The sequenced CDR3 bases are TGTGCCAGCAGCTTGGAGCCAGGAAACTATGGC. The chain uses TRBV5-4 and TRBJ1-2; D is unresolved. The CDR3 extends 3 residues past the end of the read, so its final part is completed from the germline J gene. Germline V gene data show CDR1 as SGHNT and CDR2 as YYREEE (reference sequence). The CDR3 has 14 amino acids. V lost 0 bases to trimming and J lost 2 bases, with 8 bases between them.

Details on this clone: The read ends 3 residues before the CDR3 terminus; that terminus is restored from the germline J gene. This sequence joins TRBV6-1 and TRBJ1-2, with TRBD1 matching 7 bases. This CDR3 has 15 amino acids. The germline CDR1 and CDR2 sequences are MNHNS and SASEGT. CDR3 residues: CASSEEGALGYDYTF. The covered CDR3 bases are TGTGCCAGCAGTGAAGAGGGGGCGCTTGGCTACGAC.

This clone was picked up many times. Read sequence stops 3 residues before the CDR3 end, and the germline J gene provides the missing end. The rearrangement links TRBV18 to TRBJ2-3, with D possibly TRBD1 on 6 matching bases. V dropped 2 bases and J dropped 4 bases, with 10 bases sitting between them. The CDR3 has 14 residues. Germline CDR1 is KGHSH and CDR2 is LQKENI. CDR3 sequence: CASSPNGGADTQYF. The sequenced CDR3 bases are TGTGCCAGCTCACCAAATGGGGGCGCAGATACG. The full variable domain, rest sourced from reference TRBV18 and TRBJ2-3, is NAGVMQNPRHLVRRRGQEARLRCSPMKGHSHVYWYRQLPEEGLKFMVYLQKENIIDESGMPKERFSAEFPKEGPSILRIQQVVRGDSAAYFCASSPNGGADTQYFGPGTRLTVL.

This clone was seen ten or more times. The read ends 3 residues shy of where the CDR3 ends; the end is completed using the germline J gene. The chain uses TRBV10-1 and TRBJ1-2; D is unresolved. The V end was cut by 4 bases, the J end by 2 bases, with 8 bases between. CDR1 and CDR2 from the germline V gene are WNHNN and SYGVQD (reference sequence). This CDR3 has 13 residues. This CDR3 is CASSVERNYGYTF. CDR3 DNA (partial): TGCGCCAGCAGTGTAGAGCGAAACTATGGC.

This clone occurred many times. The CDR3 is cut off 3 residues early in the read; its end comes from the germline J gene. This chain uses TRBV20-1 with TRBJ2-3, with 9 nucleotides matching TRBD2. V shed 0 bases and J 5 bases; nucleotides not matched to a gene: 15. The CDR3 covers 18 residues. CDR1 and CDR2 (germline): DFQATT, SNEGSKA (reference sequence). The CDR3 is CSARDPTVAGGPKDTQYF. Partial CDR3 DNA: TGCAGTGCTAGAGACCCCACCGTGGCGGGAGGGCCGAAAGATACG.

This clone has at least ten counts. Read coverage stops 3 residues before the CDR3 terminus; the germline J gene supplies the remainder. V usage is TRBV19 and J usage is TRBJ1-1; D is undetermined. V gave up 1 base and J gave up 5 bases, with 14 bases separating them. Germline CDR1 reads LNHDA; CDR2 reads SQIVND (reference sequence). The CDR3 is made up of 15 amino acids. The part of the CDR3 DNA that was read is TGTGCCAGTAGTATAGGTTTTTCAGAAAGAACTGAA. It is translated as CASSIGFSERTE. The whole CDR3 sequence is CASSIGFSERTEAFF. Combining the CDR3 with reference TRBV19 and TRBJ1-1 gives the whole variable domain DGGITQSPKYLFRKEGQNVTLSCEQNLNHDAMYWYRQDPGQGLRLIYYSQIVNDFQKGDIAEGYSVSREKKESFPLTVTSAQKNPTAFYLCASSIGFSERTEAFFGQGTRLTVV.

This clone was observed at least ten times. The observed sequence ends 3 residues before the CDR3 terminus, with the missing tail filled in from the germline J gene. The V and J genes are TRBV14 and TRBJ2-3; D remains ambiguous. Germline loops: CDR1 SGHDN, CDR2 FVKESK. V was cut by 0 bases and J by 4 bases, with 8 bases left in between. The CDR3 runs 14 residues. CDR3 amino acids: CASSQDFVPDTQYF. CDR3 bases read: TGTGCCAGCAGCCAAGATTTCGTCCCAGATACG.

Ten or more counts support this clone. The read stops 3 residues short of the end of the CDR3; the missing end is completed from the germline J gene. The chain employs TRBV5-5 and TRBJ1-4; D may be TRBD1 (6 bases). Germline-derived CDR1 and CDR2 are SGHKS and YYEKEE (reference sequence). The CDR3 covers 14 residues. V shed 0 bases and J shed 10 bases, with 13 bases lying between them. The CDR3 region is CASSLGGGGGKLFF. The CDR3 DNA, read in part, is TGTGCCAGCAGCTTGGGAGGGGGAGGAGGAAAA. Filled out from reference TRBV5-5 and TRBJ1-4, the complete variable domain reads DAGVTQSPTHLIKTRGQQVTLRCSPISGHKSVSWYQQVLGQGPQFIFQYYEKEERGRGNFPDRFSARQFPNYSSELNVNALLLGDSALYLCASSLGGGGGKLFFGSGTQLSVL.

On this clone: Sequencing ends 3 residues short of the CDR3 end; the germline J gene provides the rest. The gene calls are TRBV30 and TRBJ1-1, with 8 nucleotides matching TRBD1. The CDR3 covers 15 residues. Trimming took 2 bases from V and 5 from J; bases not matched to a gene: 10. Germline V gives CDR1 GTSNPN, CDR2 SVGIG (reference sequence). Partial CDR3 DNA: TGTGCCTGGAGTTGGACAGGGCGGTTTATGACTGAA. This codes for CAWSWTGRFMTE. In full, the CDR3 reads CAWSWTGRFMTEAFF.